The 30 T cell receptor beta chains given below trace back to one sample, sequenced in a study of T cell responses to AZD1222 COVID-19 vaccine. Here immunoSEQ multiplex PCR was the method, and the copy in TCRdb shows in-frame clones only, minus some. The sample consists of almost 80,000 clones, around 87% of them appearing once. Sequences were derived from peripheral blood, sampled on day 0 of AZD1222 vaccination. These receptors all stem from an adult in good health.

V usage is TRBV30 and J usage is TRBJ2-2, with D maybe TRBD2 (5 bases). The CDR3 covers 14 residues. Trimming took 2 bases from V and 1 from J, leaving 8 bases between them. Germline CDR1 and CDR2: GTSNPN and SVGIG (reference sequence). The CDR3 here is CAWSWAGNTGELFF. DNA of the CDR3: TGTGCCTGGAGTTGGGCGGGGAACACCGGGGAGCTGTTTTTT.

This clone was counted only a few times. The V call is TRBV18, the J call TRBJ1-1, with a possible D match to TRBD1 (5 bases). The CDR3 is 13 amino acids. The V end was cut by 5 bases, the J end by 6 bases, with 13 bases between. In germline, CDR1 is KGHSH, CDR2 LQKENI. Written as DNA, the CDR3 is TGTGCCAGCTCATCGGGGCAGGGCGCTGAAGCTTTCTTT. The encoded protein is CASSSGQGAEAFF. Variable domain in full (rest from reference TRBV18 and TRBJ1-1): NAGVMQNPRHLVRRRGQEARLRCSPMKGHSHVYWYRQLPEEGLKFMVYLQKENIIDESGMPKERFSAEFPKEGPSILRIQQVVRGDSAAYFCASSSGQGAEAFFGQGTRLTVV.

V and J are TRBV6-2 or TRBV6-3 and TRBJ1-4; D not resolved. Trimming left V 5 bases short and J 0 bases short, with 19 bases between. CDR1 is MNHEY and CDR2 is SVGEGT in the germline V gene. CDR3 length: 18 amino acids. CDR3 amino acids: CASSPVRARLATNEKLFF. The CDR3, as DNA: TGTGCCAGCAGTCCAGTAAGGGCGAGACTTGCAACTAATGAAAAACTGTTTTTT.

The V and J genes are TRBV6-5 and TRBJ2-7, with 8 bases that match TRBD1. Germline CDR1 MNHEY, CDR2 SVGAGI. V trimming: 6 bases; J trimming: 7 bases; junction bases outside the gene matches: 14. CDR3 length: 15 amino acids. The CDR3 sequence: CASRSPTGDLREQYF. CDR3 coding DNA: TGTGCCAGCAGGTCACCGACAGGGGATCTACGGGAGCAGTACTTC.

The V call is TRBV7-2, the J call TRBJ2-5; D unclear. The germline CDR1 and CDR2 sequences are SGHTA and FQGNSA. V shed 5 bases and J shed 1 base, with 8 bases lying between them. The CDR3 runs to 13 residues. CDR3 amino acids: CASSRAFQETQYF. Written as DNA, the CDR3 is TGTGCCAGCAGCCGGGCCTTCCAAGAGACCCAGTACTTC.

The V call is TRBV7-9, the J call TRBJ2-5; tentatively, D is TRBD2 (7 bases). CDR1 is SEHNR, CDR2 FQNEAQ, per germline (reference sequence). The CDR3 is made up of 15 amino acids. Trimming shortened V by 5 bases and J by 5 bases, and 18 bases separated the two germline ends. The CDR3 sequence is CASSTPQGGGETQYF. The CDR3 coding sequence is TGTGCCAGCAGCACCCCCCAGGGAGGGGGTGAGACCCAGTACTTC.

This chain links TRBV18 with TRBJ2-7; the match to TRBD1 covers 8 bases. CDR1 and CDR2 from the germline V gene are KGHSH and LQKENI. Trimming removed 3 bases from V and 1 base from J; junction bases left unmatched: 5. The CDR3 has 15 amino acids. CDR3 region: CASSPGQGASYEQYF. CDR3 bases: TGTGCCAGCTCACCGGGCCAGGGGGCGTCCTACGAGCAGTACTTC.

The rearrangement links TRBV28 to TRBJ2-7, with TRBD2 matching over 8 bases. Germline CDR1 MDHEN, CDR2 SYDVKM. The CDR3 has 17 amino acids. With 2 bases clipped from V and 2 bases from J, the junction kept 11 bases outside the gene matches. The CDR3 DNA sequence: TGTGCCAGCAGTTTAGGAAGGTTGACTAGCGAGACCTACGAGCAGTACTTC. Translated, it gives CASSLGRLTSETYEQYF.

V usage is TRBV19 and J usage is TRBJ2-7; D is perhaps TRBD1 (6 bases). V was clipped by 3 bases and J by 0 bases, with 12 bases between them. Germline V gene lookup returns CDR1 LNHDA and CDR2 SQIVND (reference sequence). This CDR3 has 15 amino acids. CDR3 sequence reads: CASSITDRSSYEQYF. DNA of the CDR3: TGTGCCAGTAGTATTACCGACAGGAGCTCCTACGAGCAGTACTTC.

This rearrangement joins TRBV28 to TRBJ1-4; D is ambiguous. CDR3 length: 13 residues. V lost 5 bases and J lost 5, with 9 bases in between. Germline V gene data show CDR1 as MDHEN and CDR2 as SYDVKM. In DNA form, the CDR3 reads TGTGCCAGCAGTCCCGCGACGAATGAAAAACTGTTTTTT. This encodes CASSPATNEKLFF.

This chain connects TRBV5-1 to TRBJ1-4; D not certain. The germline gives CDR1 SGHRS, CDR2 YFSETQ. V lost 4 bases, J lost 3 bases, and 13 bases lay in between. The CDR3 consists of 15 residues. The CDR3, as DNA: TGCGCCAGCAGCGGAGAGGGCTTGCCTAATGAAAAACTGTTTTTT. As protein: CASSGEGLPNEKLFF. The variable domain in full, completed from reference TRBV5-1 and TRBJ1-4, reads KAGVTQTPRYLIKTRGQQVTLSCSPISGHRSVSWYQQTPGQGLQFLFEYFSETQRNKGNFPGRFSGRQFSNSRSEMNVSTLELGDSALYLCASSGEGLPNEKLFFGSGTQLSVL.

This chain links TRBV6-5 with TRBJ1-5; the D gene is possibly TRBD1 (6 bases). The CDR3 spans 15 residues. Germline V gene data show CDR1 as MNHEY and CDR2 as SVGAGI. Trimming pared 10 bases from V and 2 bases from J, leaving 18 bases between. The CDR3 DNA reads as TGTGCCACTCAACTGGGGGCGATTGGCAATCAGCCCCAGCATTTT. Its translation: CATQLGAIGNQPQHF.

This chain connects TRBV28 to TRBJ1-5; TRBD1 might be the D (6 bases). CDR3 size: 14 residues. V lost 4 bases to trimming and J lost 2 bases, with 9 bases between them. CDR1 is MDHEN, CDR2 SYDVKM, per germline. The DNA for the CDR3 is TGTGCCAGCAGTTGGACAGCCGGCAATCAGCCCCAGCATTTT. It specifies CASSWTAGNQPQHF.

This clone has only one observation. The rearrangement joins TRBV29-1 to TRBJ2-2, with D possibly matching TRBD1 (6 bases). This CDR3 contains 14 residues. The V and J ends lost 3 bases and 4 bases respectively, with 12 bases between them. CDR1 and CDR2 from the germline V gene are SQVTM and ANQGSEA. In nucleotides, the CDR3 is TGCAGCGTTGAGTGGGGGCCCACCACCGGGGAGCTGTTTTTT. Protein sequence: CSVEWGPTTGELFF.

The CDR3 nucleotides are TGTGCCAGCGGTGGCACAGATACGCAGTATTTT. This codes for CASGGTDTQYF. The J gene is TRBJ2-3, the V gene TRBV12-3 or TRBV12-4; D remains ambiguous. The CDR3 runs 11 residues. Trimming stripped 8 bases from V and 1 base from J, with 4 bases between.

The gene calls are TRBV6-5 and TRBJ2-2; weak D call: TRBD1 (5 bases). V gave up 2 bases and J gave up 4 bases, with 8 bases separating them. CDR1 is MNHEY and CDR2 is SVGAGI in the germline V gene. The length of the CDR3 is 14 residues. The CDR3 DNA sequence: TGTGCCAGCAGTTACACACAGGCCACCGGGGAGCTGTTTTTT. This translates into CASSYTQATGELFF.

The gene calls are TRBV7-2 and TRBJ2-1; D ambiguous. The V end was cut by 5 bases, the J end by 6 bases, with 14 bases between. Germline loops: CDR1 SGHTA, CDR2 FQGNSA. This CDR3 is built from 14 residues. Here the CDR3 DNA reads TGTGCCAGCAGCCTGGTTGTCCGAGGCAATGAGCAGTTCTTC. It is translated as CASSLVVRGNEQFF.

This sequence joins TRBV3-1 (or the pseudogene TRBV3-2) and TRBJ1-4; weak D call: TRBD1 (6 bases). Deletions cut 0 bases from V and 6 bases from J, with 11 bases between. This CDR3 region has 15 residues. Looked up from germline, CDR1 is LGHDT and CDR2 is YNNKEL (reference sequence). CDR3 bases: TGTGCCAGCAGCCAAGAGCACAGGGAGTATGAAAAACTGTTTTTT. Translation gives CASSQEHREYEKLFF.

The rearrangement joins TRBV20-1 to TRBJ2-7, with D possibly being TRBD2 (6 bases). Germline V lookup: CDR1 DFQATT, CDR2 SNEGSKA (reference sequence). This CDR3 has 16 amino acids. Trimming left V 3 bases short and J 3 bases short, with 21 bases between. This CDR3 is CSASPSGRVVGYEQYF. CDR3 DNA: TGCAGTGCTAGTCCCTCCGGGAGAGTTGTCGGCTACGAGCAGTACTTC.

The gene calls are TRBV10-3 and TRBJ1-5; no clear D. Looked up from germline, CDR1 is ENHRY and CDR2 is SYGVKD. V lost 10 bases to trimming and J lost 5 bases, with 15 bases between them. CDR3 length equals 13 residues. This chain's CDR3 is CATTPAGDQPQHF. DNA for the CDR3: TGTGCCACAACACCAGCGGGCGATCAGCCCCAGCATTTT.

With regard to this clone: At one of its ends the junction is not consistent with the germline gene, which may arise from a read error. V usage is TRBV10-3 and J usage is TRBJ2-5; no reliable D call. This CDR3 is built from 14 residues. Germline CDR1 and CDR2: ENHRY and SYGVKD. DNA for the CDR3: TGTGCCATCAGTGGGGATGCAGCCCAAGGGACCCAGTACTTC. Translated: CAISGDAAQGTQYF.

This clone was seen more than once but under ten times. The chain is built from TRBV30 and TRBJ1-3, with D unclear. Germline lookup yields CDR1 GTSNPN and CDR2 SVGIG (reference sequence). Trimming left V 6 bases short and J 0 bases short, with 6 bases between. The CDR3 has 12 residues. CDR3 protein: CACRDSGNTIYF. DNA of the CDR3: TGTGCCTGTCGGGACTCTGGAAACACCATATATTTT.

This clone was seen only a few times. This chain connects TRBV7-8 to TRBJ2-2, with D maybe TRBD1 (6 bases). Germline V gene lookup returns CDR1 SGHVS and CDR2 FQNEAQ. The CDR3 sequence is 14 residues long. V lost 8 bases, J lost 6 bases, and 16 bases lay in between. The CDR3 DNA sequence: TGTGCCAGCCTCAGGAGAGAGGGGGCCGGGGAGCTGTTTTTT. Translating it yields CASLRREGAGELFF.

The chain uses TRBV10-2 and TRBJ1-5; weak D call: TRBD1 (5 bases). Germline loops: CDR1 WSHSY, CDR2 SAAADI. The CDR3 length is 13 residues. The V end lost 2 bases, the J end lost 7 bases, and 9 bases lay between the germline ends. CDR3 loop: CASSEGARQPQHF. CDR3 bases: TGCGCCAGCAGTGAGGGGGCAAGGCAGCCCCAGCATTTT.

The J gene is TRBJ2-5, the V gene TRBV2, with 13 bases fitting TRBD2. The CDR3 is made up of 14 amino acids. The trim removed 6 bases at V and 5 bases at J, leaving 3 bases unmatched. Germline V lookup: CDR1 SNHLY, CDR2 FYNNEI. CDR3 sequence: CASRRTSGSETQYF. The CDR3 DNA reads TGTGCCAGCAGGCGGACTAGCGGGAGTGAGACCCAGTACTTC.

This chain links TRBV10-1 with TRBJ2-1; D not certain. The germline gives CDR1 WNHNN, CDR2 SYGVQD (reference sequence). V lost 3 bases and J lost 0, with 9 bases in between. This CDR3 region has 15 residues. The CDR3 DNA follows: TGCGCCAGCAGTGAAAGACTGAGCTCCTACAATGAGCAGTTCTTC. Translating gives CASSERLSSYNEQFF.

The chain couples TRBV28 to TRBJ1-3; the D gene is possibly TRBD1 (5 bases). CDR1 and CDR2 from the germline V gene are MDHEN and SYDVKM. The V end was cut by 7 bases, the J end by 0 bases, with 16 bases between. The CDR3 runs to 16 residues. CDR3 DNA sequence: TGTGCCAGCACCTCCTGGGGCAGGAACTCTGGAAACACCATATATTTT. Residues: CASTSWGRNSGNTIYF.

The chain has TRBV15 and TRBJ1-1; tentatively, D is TRBD1 (6 bases). V was trimmed by 4 bases and J by 10 bases, leaving 16 bases between them. CDR1 and CDR2 (germline): LNHNV, YYDKDF (reference sequence). This CDR3 is built from 13 residues. The CDR3 coding sequence is TGTGCCACCAGCACATCGGGGGCAGGATTAGCTTTCTTT. Translation: CATSTSGAGLAFF.

This clone was counted once. The chain carries TRBV5-6 and TRBJ2-6, with a weak D call TRBD1 (5 bases). CDR1 SGHDT and CDR2 YYEEEE come from the germline V gene. Deletions cut 5 bases from V and 0 bases from J, with 15 bases between. The CDR3 covers 17 residues. CDR3: CASRWGGRSSGANVLTF. CDR3 bases: TGTGCCAGCAGATGGGGCGGACGTAGCTCTGGGGCCAACGTCCTGACTTTC.

The V and J genes are TRBV7-6 and TRBJ2-7, with 7 bases fitting TRBD2. Trimming removed 5 bases from V and 0 bases from J; junction bases left unmatched: 7. The CDR3 length is 15 residues. Germline CDR1 and CDR2: SGHVS and FNYEAQ. CDR3 DNA: TGTGCCAGCAGCACCGGGACTACCAGCTCCTACGAGCAGTACTTC. Its protein is CASSTGTTSSYEQYF.